These T cell receptor beta chains were read from a single sample in a study of cytomegalovirus exposure and HLA in healthy donors. Method: immunoSEQ multiplex PCR; TCRdb's copy keeps in-frame clones and lacks some. The repertoire has roughly 130,000 clones, around four fifths of them found once; the top ten carry approximately 5.6%. Sequenced: PBMCs. The receptor set was obtained from a woman aged 40 to 55 in good health and CMV-seropositive. Both conserved end residues are trimmed from each CDR3. The order of the fields is D gene, V gene, CDR3 protein. The D gene is left open where the match is weak.

NA TRBV5-1 ASSLPRETRDTQY
TRBD2 TRBV5-6 ASSPLTSETYEQY
TRBD1 TRBV5-1 ASSLGQGDQPQH
TRBD2 TRBV7-9 ASSPGLAERGDTQY
NA TRBV7-8 ASSPADRLDTEAF
NA TRBV6-1 ASTLSSRGYT
TRBD2 TRBV5-1 ASSTTGTSGLTGELF
TRBD1 TRBV9 ASSNPGQLIRNTIY
TRBD1 TRBV7-9 ASSFDRGNQPQH
NA TRBV18 ASSPEQRDYGYT
NA TRBV19 ASSLTGGAQGYT
NA TRBV10-1 ASSAGGRDTQY
NA TRBV7-8 ASSAPASRTDTQY
NA TRBV5-1 ASSLGSGRNYEQY
TRBD1 TRBV5-1 ASSWYGRGNEKLF
NA TRBV5-8 ASSLVGRSGNTIY
TRBD2 TRBV6-1 ASSEEPSGPSTDTQY
NA TRBV4-1 ASSQDLQGSYNEQF
NA TRBV4-2 ASSPSGVSEAF
TRBD1 TRBV7-9 ASSLDLLGQGPGYT
TRBD1 TRBV5-1 ASSFGDRGQQTEAF
TRBD1 TRBV4-1 ASSQDTGVSNEQF
NA TRBV7-2 ASSLGLASTDTQY
NA TRBV27 ASRKGLRDTEAF
NA TRBV5-4 ASSAFGRDGDTIY
TRBD1 TRBV5-1 ASSPTGATNEKLF
NA TRBV13 ASSLYTSDNEQF
TRBD2 TRBV7-9 SSSLGTSGSVSKETQY
NA TRBV29-1 SVDGGGYT
NA TRBV7-9 ASSLVLSYEQY
TRBD1 TRBV30 AGLQQPGQGWGQY
NA TRBV5-5 ASSRSPGAKLF
NA TRBV6-6 ASSRGMNTEAF
NA TRBV27 ASSSRSGGSYENSPLH
TRBD2 TRBV7-9 ASGKGIAGGETQY
NA TRBV7-9 ASSTRWIGGADTQY
TRBD1 TRBV15 ATSSDRGEQY
NA TRBV25-1 ASSAYSGANVLT
NA TRBV9 ASSVAAAGVLFGYT
NA TRBV7-7 ASSKQGGSPLH
NA TRBV7-9 ASSQGDEQF
NA TRBV5-8 ASSLGQMSYTQY
NA TRBV27 ASAWGGGQPQH
TRBD2 TRBV5-6 ASSFLLAGGNEQF
NA TRBV7-6 ASSLGGTANEKLF
NA TRBV11-2 ASSLLASLNEQF
TRBD1 TRBV4-3 ASSQGGQGLNYGYT
TRBD2 TRBV10-3 AISDSGLAGGTDTQY
NA TRBV19 ASSVAHRAEAF
NA TRBV6-5 ASTNGGKDGYT
TRBD1 TRBV7-9 ASSSPGTANTGELF
NA TRBV7-8 ASSLPGQLEAF
TRBD1 TRBV6-5 ASSYPGQKGSYEQY